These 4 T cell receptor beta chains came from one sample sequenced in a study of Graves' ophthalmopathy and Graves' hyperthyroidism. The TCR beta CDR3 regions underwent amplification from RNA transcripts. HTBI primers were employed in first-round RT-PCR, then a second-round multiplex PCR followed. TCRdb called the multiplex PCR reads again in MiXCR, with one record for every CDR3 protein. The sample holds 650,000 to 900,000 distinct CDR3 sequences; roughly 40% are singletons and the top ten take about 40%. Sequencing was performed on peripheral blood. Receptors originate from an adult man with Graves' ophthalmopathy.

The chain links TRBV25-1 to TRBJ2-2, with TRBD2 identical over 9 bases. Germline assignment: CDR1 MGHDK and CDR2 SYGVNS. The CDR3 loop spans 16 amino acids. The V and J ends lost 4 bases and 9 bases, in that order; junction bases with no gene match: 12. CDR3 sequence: CASSASAAGGPRELFF. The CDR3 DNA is TGTGCCAGCAGTGCTAGTGCGGCGGGGGGGCCTCGGGAGCTGTTTTTT.

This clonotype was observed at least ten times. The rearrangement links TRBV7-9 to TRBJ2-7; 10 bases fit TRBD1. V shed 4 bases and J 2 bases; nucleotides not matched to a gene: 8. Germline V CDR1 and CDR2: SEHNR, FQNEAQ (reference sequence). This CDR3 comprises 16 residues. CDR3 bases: TGTGCCAGCAGCTCCTATGGACAGGGGGGCACCTACGAGCAGTACTTC. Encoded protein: CASSSYGQGGTYEQYF.

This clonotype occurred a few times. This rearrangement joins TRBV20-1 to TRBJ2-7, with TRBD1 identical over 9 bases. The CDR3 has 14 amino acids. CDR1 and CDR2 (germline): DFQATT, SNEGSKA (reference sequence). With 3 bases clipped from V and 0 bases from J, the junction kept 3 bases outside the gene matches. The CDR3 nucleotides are TGCAGTGCTAGGAAGGACAGGGGCTCCTACGAGCAGTACTTC. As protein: CSARKDRGSYEQYF.

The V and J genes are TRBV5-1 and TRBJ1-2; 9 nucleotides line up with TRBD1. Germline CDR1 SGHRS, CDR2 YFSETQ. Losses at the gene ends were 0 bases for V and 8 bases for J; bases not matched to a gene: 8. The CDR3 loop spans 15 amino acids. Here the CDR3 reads CASSLEGTGRRGYTF. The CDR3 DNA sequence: TGCGCCAGCAGCTTGGAGGGGACAGGGCGGCGGGGCTACACCTTC.